Listed here are 19 T cell receptor beta chains from one sample, sequenced in a study of cytomegalovirus exposure and HLA in healthy donors. PCR amplification relied on 60 Vbeta primers (plus 13 Jbeta primers). Sequencing was performed with immunoSEQ multiplex PCR; in TCRdb, only in-frame clones are kept and a portion is missing. The table lists about 220,000 clones, 82% of them singletons, with over 5% in the top ten. The specimen was PBMCs. Source of these receptors: a woman aged 40 to 55 in good health and CMV-seropositive.

The chain employs TRBV7-9 and TRBJ1-1; possibly TRBD1 for D (6 bases). CDR3 length: 15 residues. The germline V gene encodes CDR1 SEHNR and CDR2 FQNEAQ (reference sequence). Deletions cut 6 bases from V and 4 bases from J, with 18 bases between. The CDR3 region has the DNA TGTGCCAGCAGTTCTACAGGGTCCGGGGCCACTGAAGCTTTCTTT. Protein: CASSSTGSGATEAFF.

CDR3 amino acids: CASRSTGVGETQYF. DNA of the CDR3: TGTGCCAGCAGGTCGACAGGGGTTGGAGAGACCCAGTACTTC. This sequence joins TRBV6-5 and TRBJ2-5; TRBD1 matches at 8 bases. The trim removed 6 bases at V and 4 bases at J, leaving 7 bases unmatched. This CDR3 is built from 14 residues. Germline CDR1 and CDR2: MNHEY and SVGAGI.

CDR3 DNA: TGTGCCAGCAGCCAGGACTTCTTCGCCACAGATACGCAGTATTTT. Its translation: CASSQDFFATDTQYF. The genes are TRBV14 and TRBJ2-3; D possibly corresponds to TRBD2 (5 bases). V was pared by 3 bases and J by 2 bases, with 12 bases between. The CDR3 has 15 residues. Per the germline V gene, CDR1 is SGHDN and CDR2 is FVKESK. The full variable domain, in which reference TRBV14 and TRBJ2-3 provide the parts outside the CDR3, is EAGVTQFPSHSVIEKGQTVTLRCDPISGHDNLYWYRRVMGKEIKFLLHFVKESKQDESGMPNNRFLAERTGGTYSTLKVQPAELEDSGVYFCASSQDFFATDTQYFGPGTRLTVL.

This clone has a handful of counts. The chain recombines TRBV30 with TRBJ2-7, with 8 bases aligning to TRBD2. The V gene end was trimmed by 2 bases and the J gene end by 3 bases; junction bases not matched to a gene: 24. CDR3 size: 20 residues. CDR1 is GTSNPN and CDR2 is SVGIG in the germline V gene (reference sequence). The CDR3 here is CAWSPGPGSGANRDGYEQYF. CDR3 sequence (DNA): TGTGCCTGGAGTCCAGGTCCGGGTAGCGGGGCGAATAGGGACGGCTACGAGCAGTACTTC.

This chain joins TRBV5-1 and TRBJ2-1; 9 bases fit TRBD1. Trimming took 4 bases from V and 6 from J; bases not matched to a gene: 8. This CDR3 is built from 15 residues. Germline-derived CDR1 and CDR2 are SGHRS and YFSETQ. CDR3: CASSLGTGRVNEQFF. In DNA, the CDR3 is TGCGCCAGCAGCCTTGGGACAGGGAGAGTCAATGAGCAGTTCTTC.

This clone appeared a single time. Different DNA sequences within this sample yield the same CDR3. J is TRBJ2-3 and V is TRBV5-1; a weak D match, TRBD2 (6 bases). V lost 0 bases and J lost 0, with 11 bases in between. Germline V gives CDR1 SGHRS, CDR2 YFSETQ. The CDR3 spans 16 residues. This CDR3 is CASSLGGGTSTDTQYF. CDR3 DNA sequence: TGCGCCAGCAGCTTGGGTGGAGGGACTAGCACAGATACGCAGTATTTT.

The J gene is TRBJ2-7, the V gene TRBV2, with 7 bases identical to TRBD1. CDR1 and CDR2 (germline): SNHLY, FYNNEI. This CDR3 has 11 residues. CDR3 protein: CVGGQTYEQYF. The CDR3 coding sequence is TGTGTTGGGGGACAGACTTACGAGCAGTACTTC.

In its sample, this clone was seen once. The rearrangement joins TRBV7-9 to TRBJ2-3, with D perhaps matching TRBD2 (5 bases). This CDR3 is 16 amino acids long. V was cut by 6 bases and J by 5 bases, with 21 bases left in between. Germline lookup yields CDR1 SEHNR and CDR2 FQNEAQ (reference sequence). Written as DNA, the CDR3 is TGTGCCAGCAGACCCCCCAGGAGCGGTTCGGGAGATACGCAGTATTTT. It encodes CASRPPRSGSGDTQYF.

This clone was observed a few times. The J gene is TRBJ1-1, the V gene TRBV7-6, with D maybe TRBD1 (6 bases). The CDR3 contains 14 residues. Trimming removed 1 base at V and 1 base at J, with 7 bases between. Germline loops: CDR1 SGHVS, CDR2 FNYEAQ. CDR3 nucleotides: TGTGCCAGCAGCTTAGTACAGGGGAACACTGAAGCTTTCTTT. Protein product: CASSLVQGNTEAFF. The full variable domain, completed using reference TRBV7-6 and TRBJ1-1, is GAGVSQSPRYKVTKRGQDVALRCDPISGHVSLYWYRQALGQGPEFLTYFNYEAQQDKSGLPNDRFSAERPEGSISTLTIQRTEQRDSAMYRCASSLVQGNTEAFFGQGTRLTVV.

The V gene is TRBV7-9, the J gene TRBJ1-1; TRBD1 matches 8 bases. The junction had 4 bases not matched to a gene; V was cut back by 4 bases and J by 0 bases. CDR1 is SEHNR and CDR2 is FQNEAQ in the germline V gene (reference sequence). This CDR3 has 15 amino acids. CDR3 coding DNA: TGTGCCAGCAGCTCTTCAGGGGGCATGAACACTGAAGCTTTCTTT. Protein product: CASSSSGGMNTEAFF.

This clone was detected once. The gene calls are TRBV18 and TRBJ1-1, with TRBD1 identical over 8 bases. The V gene end was trimmed by 5 bases and the J gene end by 1 base; junction bases not matched to a gene: 9. This CDR3 is 16 amino acids long. CDR1 and CDR2 from the germline V gene are KGHSH and LQKENI. CDR3 residues: CASSTMDRARNTEAFF. The DNA for the CDR3 is TGTGCCAGCTCAACCATGGACAGGGCGAGGAACACTGAAGCTTTCTTT.

This chain joins TRBV6-6 and TRBJ1-2; 8 nucleotides line up with TRBD1. This CDR3 is built from 15 residues. V lost 3 bases to trimming and J lost 8 bases; unmatched junction nucleotides: 11. The germline gives CDR1 MNHNY, CDR2 SVGAGI (reference sequence). The CDR3: CASSYSLAGGEGYTF. DNA of the CDR3: TGTGCCAGCAGTTATTCCTTGGCAGGGGGCGAAGGCTACACCTTC.

This sequence joins TRBV6-1 and TRBJ2-3; possible D gene TRBD1, 5 bases. The germline V gene encodes CDR1 MNHNS and CDR2 SASEGT. The ends were cut back, 2 bases at V and 5 bases at J, with 8 bases in the middle. This CDR3 region has 13 residues. The CDR3 region has the DNA TGTGCCAGCAGTGAACAGGGCCGAGATACGCAGTATTTT. This codes for CASSEQGRDTQYF.

The chain combines TRBV18 with TRBJ1-1; maybe TRBD1 (5 bases). Trimming pared 2 bases from V and 3 bases from J, leaving 10 bases between. This CDR3 is 14 amino acids long. CDR1 is KGHSH and CDR2 is LQKENI in the germline V gene. This CDR3 is CASSPTTGYTEAFF. In nucleotides, the CDR3 is TGTGCCAGCTCACCAACTACAGGTTACACTGAAGCTTTCTTT.

The genes are TRBV4-3 and TRBJ2-3, with 7 bases matching TRBD2. V lost 0 bases to trimming and J lost 1 base; unmatched junction nucleotides: 4. CDR1 and CDR2 from the germline V gene are LGHNA and YSLEER. CDR3 size: 16 residues. CDR3 residues: CASSQDGGSGTDTQYF. CDR3 DNA: TGCGCCAGCAGCCAAGACGGGGGGTCGGGCACAGATACGCAGTATTTT.

This clone appeared once. The chain is built from TRBV19 and TRBJ2-7, with D tentatively TRBD1 (6 bases). V was cut by 5 bases and J by 0 bases, with 14 bases left in between. Germline V gives CDR1 LNHDA, CDR2 SQIVND (reference sequence). The CDR3 is 15 amino acids. CDR3 nucleotide sequence: TGTGCCAGTAGTCTCCGGACAGAGAGCTCCTACGAGCAGTACTTC. This translates into CASSLRTESSYEQYF. The whole variable domain, remainder taken from reference TRBV19 and TRBJ2-7, is DGGITQSPKYLFRKEGQNVTLSCEQNLNHDAMYWYRQDPGQGLRLIYYSQIVNDFQKGDIAEGYSVSREKKESFPLTVTSAQKNPTAFYLCASSLRTESSYEQYFGPGTRLTVT.

The J gene is TRBJ1-5, the V gene TRBV6-1, with D maybe TRBD1 (6 bases). The germline V and J ends were trimmed by 0 bases and 6 bases, with 9 bases remaining between them. There are 14 residues in the CDR3. Germline CDR1 MNHNS, CDR2 SASEGT. CDR3 sequence: CASSEASGVQPQHF. The CDR3 DNA is TGTGCCAGCAGTGAAGCGTCAGGGGTTCAGCCCCAGCATTTT.

This clone has only a few counts. The CDR3 coding sequence is TGTGCCACCAGGGGGTACGAGGGTTCCTACAATGAGCAGTTCTTC. Its translation is CATRGYEGSYNEQFF. The chain recombines TRBV18 with TRBJ2-1; 7 nucleotides match TRBD1. V lost 10 bases to trimming and J lost 1 base; unmatched junction nucleotides: 10. Per germline, CDR1 KGHSH and CDR2 LQKENI. The CDR3 extends over 15 amino acids.

This clone came up once. CDR3: CASSLGAGGNNEQFF. In nucleotides, the CDR3 is TGTGCCAGCAGCTTAGGGGCGGGAGGGAACAATGAGCAGTTCTTC. The chain links TRBV7-9 to TRBJ2-1; 9 bases are a match to TRBD2. CDR3 length equals 15 residues. The ends lost 1 base at V and 5 bases at J; junction bases unmatched: 3. Germline V lookup: CDR1 SEHNR, CDR2 FQNEAQ (reference sequence).